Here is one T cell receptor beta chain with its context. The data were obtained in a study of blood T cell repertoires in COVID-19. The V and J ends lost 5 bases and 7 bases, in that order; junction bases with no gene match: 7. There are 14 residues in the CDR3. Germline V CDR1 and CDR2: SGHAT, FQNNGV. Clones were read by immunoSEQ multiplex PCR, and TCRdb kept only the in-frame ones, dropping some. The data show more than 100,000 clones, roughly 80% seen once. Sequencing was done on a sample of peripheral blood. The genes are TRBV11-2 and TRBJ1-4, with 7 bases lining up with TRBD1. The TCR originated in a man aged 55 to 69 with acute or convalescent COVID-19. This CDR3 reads CASSPGGIGEKLFF. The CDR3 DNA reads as TGTGCCAGCAGCCCAGGGGGTATTGGTGAAAAACTGTTTTTT.